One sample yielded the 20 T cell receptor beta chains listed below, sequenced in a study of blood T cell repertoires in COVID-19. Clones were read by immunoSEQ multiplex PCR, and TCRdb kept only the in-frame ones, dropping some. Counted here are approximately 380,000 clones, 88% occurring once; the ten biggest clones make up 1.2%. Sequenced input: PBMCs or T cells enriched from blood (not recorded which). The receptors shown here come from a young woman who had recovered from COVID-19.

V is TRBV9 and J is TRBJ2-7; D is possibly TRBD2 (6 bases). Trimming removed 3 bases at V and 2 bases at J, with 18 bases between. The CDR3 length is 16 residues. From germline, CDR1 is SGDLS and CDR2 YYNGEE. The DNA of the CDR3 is TGTGCCAGCAGCGCAGTGGCGGGACTGGAAACCTACGAGCAGTACTTC. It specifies CASSAVAGLETYEQYF. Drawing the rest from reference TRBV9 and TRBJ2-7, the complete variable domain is DSGVTQTPKHLITATGQRVTLRCSPRSGDLSVYWYQQSLDQGLQFLIQYYNGEERAKGNILERFSAQQFPDLHSELNLSSLELGDSALYFCASSAVAGLETYEQYFGPGTRLTVT.

The CDR3 loop is CAISGTPYEQYF. DNA for the CDR3: TGTGCCATCTCCGGGACACCGTACGAGCAGTACTTC. The V gene is TRBV2, the J gene TRBJ2-7; weak D call: TRBD1 (6 bases). This CDR3 comprises 12 residues. Looked up from germline, CDR1 is SNHLY and CDR2 is FYNNEI. The V gene lost 10 bases and the J gene lost 4 bases, with 14 bases spanning the gap.

CDR3 sequence reads: CASSPGQGGNQPQHF. In DNA, the CDR3 is TGTGCCAGCAGCCCGGGACAGGGGGGCAATCAGCCCCAGCATTTT. This chain links TRBV6-2 or TRBV6-3 with TRBJ1-5, with 11 bases aligning to TRBD1. The CDR3 has 15 amino acids. Trimming took 6 bases from V and 2 from J; bases not matched to a gene: 3. The germline V gene encodes CDR1 MNHEY and CDR2 SVGEGT.

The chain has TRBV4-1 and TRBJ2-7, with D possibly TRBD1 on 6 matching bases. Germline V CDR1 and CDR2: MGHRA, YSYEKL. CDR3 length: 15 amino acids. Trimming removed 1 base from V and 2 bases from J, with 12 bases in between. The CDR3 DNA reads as TGCGCCAGCAGCCAAGCGCAGGGGATCCCCTACGAGCAGTACTTC. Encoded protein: CASSQAQGIPYEQYF.

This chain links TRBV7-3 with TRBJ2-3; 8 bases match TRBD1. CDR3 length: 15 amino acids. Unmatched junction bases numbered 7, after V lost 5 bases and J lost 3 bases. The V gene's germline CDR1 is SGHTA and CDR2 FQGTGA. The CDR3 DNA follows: TGTGCCAGCAGCCCCGACAGGGGTGGGACAGATACGCAGTATTTT. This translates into CASSPDRGGTDTQYF.

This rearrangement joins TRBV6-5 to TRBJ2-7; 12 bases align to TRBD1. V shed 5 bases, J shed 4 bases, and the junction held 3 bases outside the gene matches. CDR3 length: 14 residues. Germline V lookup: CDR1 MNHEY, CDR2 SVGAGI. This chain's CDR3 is CASSRGQGAYEQYF. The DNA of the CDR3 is TGTGCCAGCAGTAGGGGACAGGGGGCTTACGAGCAGTACTTC.

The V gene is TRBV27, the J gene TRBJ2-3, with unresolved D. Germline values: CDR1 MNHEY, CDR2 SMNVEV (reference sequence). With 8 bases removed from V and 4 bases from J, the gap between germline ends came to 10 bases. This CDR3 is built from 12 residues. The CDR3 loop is CASGLSSDTQYF. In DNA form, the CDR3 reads TGTGCCAGCGGTCTCAGTTCAGATACGCAGTATTTT.

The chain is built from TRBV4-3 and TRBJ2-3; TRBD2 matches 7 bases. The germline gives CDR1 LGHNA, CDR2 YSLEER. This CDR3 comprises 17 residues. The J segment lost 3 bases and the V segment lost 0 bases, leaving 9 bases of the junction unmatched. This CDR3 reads CASSQDRSSGGTDTQYF. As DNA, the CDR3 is TGCGCCAGCAGCCAAGATAGGTCTAGCGGAGGAACAGATACGCAGTATTTT.

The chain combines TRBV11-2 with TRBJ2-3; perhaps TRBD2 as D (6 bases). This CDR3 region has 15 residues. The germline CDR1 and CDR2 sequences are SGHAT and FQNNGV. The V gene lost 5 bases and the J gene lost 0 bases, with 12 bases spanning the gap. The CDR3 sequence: CASSPPGLSTDTQYF. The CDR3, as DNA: TGTGCCAGCAGCCCCCCGGGACTTAGCACAGATACGCAGTATTTT.

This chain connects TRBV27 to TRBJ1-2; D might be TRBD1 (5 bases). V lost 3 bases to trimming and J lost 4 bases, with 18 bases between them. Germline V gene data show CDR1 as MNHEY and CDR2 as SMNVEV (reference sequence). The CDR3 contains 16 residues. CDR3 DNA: TGTGCCAGCAGTTTTTTCGTAGGTGGGGACTCCTATGGCTACACCTTC. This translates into CASSFFVGGDSYGYTF.

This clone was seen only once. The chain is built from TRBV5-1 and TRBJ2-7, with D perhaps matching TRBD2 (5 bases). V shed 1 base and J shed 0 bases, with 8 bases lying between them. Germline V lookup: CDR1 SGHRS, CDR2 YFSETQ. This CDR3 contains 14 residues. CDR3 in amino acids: CASSLWGDSYEQYF. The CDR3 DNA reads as TGCGCCAGCAGCTTGTGGGGAGACTCCTACGAGCAGTACTTC. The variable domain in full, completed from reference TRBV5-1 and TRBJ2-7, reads KAGVTQTPRYLIKTRGQQVTLSCSPISGHRSVSWYQQTPGQGLQFLFEYFSETQRNKGNFPGRFSGRQFSNSRSEMNVSTLELGDSALYLCASSLWGDSYEQYFGPGTRLTVT.

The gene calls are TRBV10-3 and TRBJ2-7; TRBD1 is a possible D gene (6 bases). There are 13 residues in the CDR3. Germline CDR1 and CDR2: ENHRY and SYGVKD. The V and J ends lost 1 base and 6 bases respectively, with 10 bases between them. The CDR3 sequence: CAISEWGQTEQYF. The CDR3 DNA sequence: TGTGCCATCAGTGAGTGGGGACAAACCGAGCAGTACTTC.

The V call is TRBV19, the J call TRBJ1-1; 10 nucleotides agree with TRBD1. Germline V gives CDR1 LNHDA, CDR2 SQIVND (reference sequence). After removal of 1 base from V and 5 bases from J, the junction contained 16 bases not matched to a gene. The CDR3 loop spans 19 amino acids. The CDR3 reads CASSIGAWRDRGQGTEAFF. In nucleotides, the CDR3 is TGTGCCAGTAGTATAGGGGCTTGGCGAGACAGGGGGCAGGGGACTGAAGCTTTCTTT.

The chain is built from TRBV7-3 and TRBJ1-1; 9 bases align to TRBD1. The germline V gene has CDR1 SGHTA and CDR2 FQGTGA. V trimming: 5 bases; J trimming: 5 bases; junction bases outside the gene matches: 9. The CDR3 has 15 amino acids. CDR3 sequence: CASSDRGAEVTEAFF. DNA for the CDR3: TGTGCCAGCAGCGACAGGGGGGCTGAAGTTACTGAAGCTTTCTTT.

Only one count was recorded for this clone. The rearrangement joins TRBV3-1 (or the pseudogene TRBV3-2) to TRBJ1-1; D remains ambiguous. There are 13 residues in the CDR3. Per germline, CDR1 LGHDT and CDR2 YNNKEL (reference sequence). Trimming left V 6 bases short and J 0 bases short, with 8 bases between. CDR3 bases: TGTGCCAGCAGTGAGGGTATGAACACTGAAGCTTTCTTT. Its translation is CASSEGMNTEAFF.

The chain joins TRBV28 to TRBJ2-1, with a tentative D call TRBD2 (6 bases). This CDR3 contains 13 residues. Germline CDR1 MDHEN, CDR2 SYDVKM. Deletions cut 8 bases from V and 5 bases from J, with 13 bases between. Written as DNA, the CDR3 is TGTGCCAGCTCCGGGACTCCTAACAATGAGCAGTTCTTC. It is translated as CASSGTPNNEQFF.

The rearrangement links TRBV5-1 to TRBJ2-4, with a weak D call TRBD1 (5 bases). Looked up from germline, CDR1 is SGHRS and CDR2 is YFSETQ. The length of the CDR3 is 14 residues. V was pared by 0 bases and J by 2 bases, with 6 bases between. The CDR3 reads CASSLAGTKNIQYF. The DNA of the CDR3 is TGCGCCAGCAGCTTGGCAGGGACCAAAAACATTCAGTACTTC.

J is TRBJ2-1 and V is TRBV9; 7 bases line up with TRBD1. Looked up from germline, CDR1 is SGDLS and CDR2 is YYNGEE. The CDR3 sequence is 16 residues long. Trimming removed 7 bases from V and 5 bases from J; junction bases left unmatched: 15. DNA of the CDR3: TGTGCCAGCGCCGACCGATGGGACAGTGAGAACAATGAGCAGTTCTTC. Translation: CASADRWDSENNEQFF. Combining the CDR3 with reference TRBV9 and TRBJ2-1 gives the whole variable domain DSGVTQTPKHLITATGQRVTLRCSPRSGDLSVYWYQQSLDQGLQFLIQYYNGEERAKGNILERFSAQQFPDLHSELNLSSLELGDSALYFCASADRWDSENNEQFFGPGTRLTVL.

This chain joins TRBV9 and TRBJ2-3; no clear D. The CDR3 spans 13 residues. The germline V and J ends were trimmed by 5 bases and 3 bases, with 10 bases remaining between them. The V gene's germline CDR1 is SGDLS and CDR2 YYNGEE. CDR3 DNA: TGTGCCAGCAGTCCCCAGGTAACAGATACGCAGTATTTT. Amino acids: CASSPQVTDTQYF. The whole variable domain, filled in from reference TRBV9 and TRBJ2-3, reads DSGVTQTPKHLITATGQRVTLRCSPRSGDLSVYWYQQSLDQGLQFLIQYYNGEERAKGNILERFSAQQFPDLHSELNLSSLELGDSALYFCASSPQVTDTQYFGPGTRLTVL.

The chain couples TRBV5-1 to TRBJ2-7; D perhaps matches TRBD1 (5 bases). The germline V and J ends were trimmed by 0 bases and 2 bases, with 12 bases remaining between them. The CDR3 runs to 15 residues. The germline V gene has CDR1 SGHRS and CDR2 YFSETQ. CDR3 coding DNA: TGCGCCAGCAGCTTGGAAGCAGGGCGTACCTACGAGCAGTACTTC. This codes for CASSLEAGRTYEQYF.